Each of the 28 T cell receptor beta chains below was sequenced from the same sample in a study of blood T cell repertoires in COVID-19. Profiling relied on immunoSEQ multiplex PCR, and the TCRdb table lists in-frame clones only, not all of them. The sample lists roughly 150,000 clones, approximately 85% occurring once. The sequenced sample was peripheral blood. The receptors derive from a man between 50 and 59 years old with acute or convalescent COVID-19.

This chain connects TRBV6-2 or TRBV6-3 to TRBJ1-1; D call uncertain. The germline CDR1 and CDR2 sequences are MNHEY and SVGEGT. The CDR3 consists of 13 residues. Trimming removed 2 bases from V and 1 base from J, with 5 bases in between. The chain's CDR3 is CASSYHQNTEAFF. The CDR3 bases are TGTGCCAGCAGTTACCATCAGAACACTGAAGCTTTCTTT.

This clone was observed a handful of times. This chain uses TRBV20-1 with TRBJ1-2; 7 bases agree with TRBD1. The V gene end was trimmed by 6 bases and the J gene end by 7 bases; junction bases not matched to a gene: 5. The CDR3 has 11 residues. In germline, CDR1 is DFQATT, CDR2 SNEGSKA (reference sequence). The CDR3 protein is CSAPTGSGYTF. In DNA, the CDR3 is TGCAGTGCCCCGACAGGGAGTGGCTACACCTTC.

Only a few counts were recorded for this clone. The chain recombines TRBV6-6 with TRBJ1-5; 9 bases map to TRBD1. The germline V gene has CDR1 MNHNY and CDR2 SVGAGI (reference sequence). This CDR3 contains 15 residues. V dropped 6 bases and J dropped 5; count of bases not matched to a gene: 8. CDR3 nucleotides: TGTGCCAGCAGGACACAGGGGGCGAACGATCAGCCCCAGCATTTT. Encoded protein: CASRTQGANDQPQHF.

This clone showed up just a few times. The chain has TRBV6-6 and TRBJ1-6; tentative D call: TRBD1 (6 bases). Trimming left V 4 bases short and J 2 bases short, with 9 bases between. Germline V CDR1 and CDR2: MNHNY, SVGAGI (reference sequence). The CDR3 extends over 15 amino acids. The CDR3 protein is CASSLDRAYNSPLHF. The CDR3 DNA reads as TGTGCCAGCAGTTTGGACAGAGCCTATAATTCACCCCTCCACTTT.

The chain carries TRBV3-1 (or the pseudogene TRBV3-2) and TRBJ2-7, with TRBD2 identical over 11 bases. Trimming removed 3 bases from V and 2 bases from J; junction bases left unmatched: 12. The germline CDR1 and CDR2 sequences are LGHDT and YNNKEL (reference sequence). The length of the CDR3 is 18 residues. The CDR3 loop is CASSQLGASGGQAYEQYF. The CDR3 DNA is TGTGCCAGCAGCCAGCTGGGGGCTAGCGGGGGGCAGGCCTACGAGCAGTACTTC.

This chain links TRBV27 with TRBJ2-7; D possibly corresponds to TRBD2 (6 bases). The CDR3 spans 13 residues. Trimming shortened V by 2 bases and J by 3 bases, and 8 bases separated the two germline ends. CDR1 and CDR2 from the germline V gene are MNHEY and SMNVEV (reference sequence). Here the CDR3 DNA reads TGTGCCAGCAGTTTAAGACTAGACTACGAGCAGTACTTC. Its protein product is CASSLRLDYEQYF.

This clone turned up a few times. The chain is built from TRBV5-1 and TRBJ1-1; weak D call: TRBD1 (6 bases). The CDR3 has 14 amino acids. The V and J ends lost 5 bases and 4 bases respectively, with 15 bases between them. Germline V gene data show CDR1 as SGHRS and CDR2 as YFSETQ. CDR3 in amino acids: CASRVTGSGTEAFF. The CDR3 nucleotides are TGCGCCAGCAGGGTAACAGGGAGCGGCACTGAAGCTTTCTTT.

The J gene is TRBJ2-7, the V gene TRBV27, with 12 bases fitting TRBD1. In germline, CDR1 is MNHEY, CDR2 SMNVEV (reference sequence). The CDR3 extends over 16 amino acids. V shed 7 bases, J shed 2 bases, and the junction held 9 bases outside the gene matches. CDR3 residues: CASKGQGATIPYEQYF. CDR3 DNA sequence: TGTGCCAGCAAGGGACAGGGGGCGACCATCCCCTACGAGCAGTACTTC.

The V gene is TRBV7-9, the J gene TRBJ1-2; D call uncertain. The germline V gene has CDR1 SEHNR and CDR2 FQNEAQ (reference sequence). The CDR3 has 12 residues. Trimming stripped 5 bases from V and 4 bases from J, with 8 bases between. The CDR3 loop is CASSVKLYGYTF. The CDR3 DNA reads as TGTGCCAGCAGCGTAAAACTCTATGGCTACACCTTC.

The gene calls are TRBV11-3 and TRBJ2-5; 13 bases map to TRBD2. After removal of 5 bases from V and 5 bases from J, the junction contained 8 bases not matched to a gene. Per germline, CDR1 SGHNT and CDR2 YENEEA. The CDR3 sequence is 16 residues long. CDR3 sequence: CASSLGLAGVRETQYF. The CDR3 bases are TGTGCCAGCAGCCTCGGACTAGCGGGAGTTCGGGAGACCCAGTACTTC.

The chain has TRBV5-1 and TRBJ1-3, with D perhaps TRBD1 (5 bases). The germline V gene encodes CDR1 SGHRS and CDR2 YFSETQ. This CDR3 region has 14 residues. Trimming stripped 3 bases from V and 3 bases from J, with 10 bases between. The CDR3 DNA follows: TGCGCCAGCAGCTACACAGGTGGTGGAAACACCATATATTTT. Encoded protein: CASSYTGGGNTIYF.

The chain recombines TRBV3-1 (or the pseudogene TRBV3-2) with TRBJ2-1; TRBD2 matches at 7 bases. Germline loops: CDR1 LGHDT, CDR2 YNNKEL (reference sequence). Trimming removed 2 bases from V and 10 bases from J; junction bases left unmatched: 8. This CDR3 contains 14 residues. The CDR3 spells CASSQTPGLPEQFF. The CDR3 nucleotides are TGTGCCAGCAGCCAAACTCCGGGACTACCGGAGCAGTTCTTC.

The chain recombines TRBV7-8 with TRBJ1-5, with a weak D call TRBD1 (6 bases). The germline gives CDR1 SGHVS, CDR2 FQNEAQ. This CDR3 has 14 residues. The V end lost 1 base, the J end lost 7 bases, and 11 bases lay between the germline ends. The CDR3 reads CASSLEGEGQPQHF. CDR3 bases: TGTGCCAGCAGCTTAGAGGGGGAAGGGCAGCCCCAGCATTTT.

The CDR3, as DNA: TGCGCCAGCAGCTTGGAGGGGGGGCATTACCAAGAGACCCAGTACTTC. Protein: CASSLEGGHYQETQYF. The V gene is TRBV5-1, the J gene TRBJ2-5; D perhaps matches TRBD2 (7 bases). This CDR3 has 16 residues. Germline assignment: CDR1 SGHRS and CDR2 YFSETQ. Deletions cut 0 bases from V and 0 bases from J, with 12 bases between.

The chain joins TRBV3-1 (or the pseudogene TRBV3-2) to TRBJ1-4; no firm D call. The length of the CDR3 is 16 residues. Trimming left V 0 bases short and J 5 bases short, with 13 bases between. From germline, CDR1 is LGHDT and CDR2 YNNKEL (reference sequence). The CDR3 loop reads CASSQDGLLGNEKLFF. CDR3 bases: TGTGCCAGCAGCCAAGATGGACTCCTAGGCAATGAAAAACTGTTTTTT.

V gene TRBV5-1 combines with J gene TRBJ1-4; D may be TRBD1 (5 bases). Germline lookup yields CDR1 SGHRS and CDR2 YFSETQ. V lost 4 bases and J lost 0, with 10 bases in between. The CDR3 consists of 15 residues. This CDR3 reads CASSTQTATNEKLFF. The CDR3 DNA follows: TGCGCCAGCAGCACCCAGACAGCAACTAATGAAAAACTGTTTTTT. The full variable domain, in which reference TRBV5-1 and TRBJ1-4 provide the parts outside the CDR3, is KAGVTQTPRYLIKTRGQQVTLSCSPISGHRSVSWYQQTPGQGLQFLFEYFSETQRNKGNFPGRFSGRQFSNSRSEMNVSTLELGDSALYLCASSTQTATNEKLFFGSGTQLSVL.

This clone was counted a few times. J is TRBJ1-1 and V is TRBV7-8, with 12 bases lining up with TRBD1. The CDR3 runs 19 residues. The V and J ends lost 4 bases and 0 bases, in that order; junction bases with no gene match: 12. CDR1 and CDR2 (germline): SGHVS, FQNEAQ. The CDR3 DNA is TGTGCCAGCAGCTCAAGCTCCGGGACAGGGGGCGGCATGAACACTGAAGCTTTCTTT. Its protein is CASSSSSGTGGGMNTEAFF. Full variable domain (outside the CDR3, taken from reference TRBV7-8 and TRBJ1-1): GAGVSQSPRYKVAKRGQDVALRCDPISGHVSLFWYQQALGQGPEFLTYFQNEAQLDKSGLPSDRFFAERPEGSVSTLKIQRTQQEDSAVYLCASSSSSGTGGGMNTEAFFGQGTRLTVV.

The chain is built from TRBV5-1 and TRBJ2-3; the D gene is possibly TRBD2 (5 bases). CDR1 and CDR2 (germline): SGHRS, YFSETQ. V lost 1 base and J 6 bases, leaving 12 bases between the germline ends. The CDR3 is 14 residues long. CDR3 sequence: CASSLYLAADTQYF. The CDR3 DNA is TGCGCCAGCAGCTTGTATCTAGCAGCCGATACGCAGTATTTT.

This clone was seen only a few times. This chain links TRBV5-4 with TRBJ1-1, with no clear D. The V end was cut by 0 bases, the J end by 3 bases, with 15 bases between. The germline V gene has CDR1 SGHNT and CDR2 YYREEE (reference sequence). This CDR3 has 16 residues. The CDR3 bases are TGTGCCAGCAGCTTGGATCCTTCGGGATCCGACACTGAAGCTTTCTTT. The encoded protein is CASSLDPSGSDTEAFF.

This clone was observed once. The chain carries TRBV28 and TRBJ2-5; 10 nucleotides match TRBD1. The CDR3 spans 14 residues. Germline-derived CDR1 and CDR2 are MDHEN and SYDVKM. The J segment lost 1 base and the V segment lost 6 bases, leaving 2 bases of the junction unmatched. CDR3 coding DNA: TGTGCCAGCAGGAGACAGGGGGCCCAAGAGACCCAGTACTTC. Amino acid sequence: CASRRQGAQETQYF.

The chain couples TRBV9 to TRBJ1-4; a possible D gene is TRBD1 (6 bases). Germline values: CDR1 SGDLS, CDR2 YYNGEE. Trimming stripped 0 bases from V and 13 bases from J, with 19 bases between. The CDR3 covers 15 residues. The CDR3 loop reads CASSVGAGASGGLFF. The CDR3 nucleotides are TGTGCCAGCAGCGTAGGGGCAGGGGCGTCAGGAGGACTGTTTTTT.

The rearrangement links TRBV3-1 (or the pseudogene TRBV3-2) to TRBJ2-3; 8 bases are a match to TRBD2. J was trimmed by 0 bases and V by 8 bases; bases with no gene match: 4. Germline V gene data show CDR1 as LGHDT and CDR2 as YNNKEL (reference sequence). This CDR3 comprises 14 residues. CDR3 amino acids: CASALAGSTDTQYF. The CDR3 DNA follows: TGTGCCAGCGCCCTAGCGGGTAGCACAGATACGCAGTATTTT.

V and J are TRBV19 and TRBJ2-1; 7 bases map to TRBD2. Germline V lookup: CDR1 LNHDA, CDR2 SQIVND (reference sequence). This CDR3 has 13 amino acids. Trimming removed 4 bases from V and 7 bases from J; junction bases left unmatched: 4. The DNA of the CDR3 is TGTGCCAGTAGTACGGGACTACCAAATGAGCAGTTCTTC. It encodes CASSTGLPNEQFF.

V gene TRBV7-2 combines with J gene TRBJ1-2, with 7 bases lining up with TRBD1. Per germline, CDR1 SGHTA and CDR2 FQGNSA. J gave up 6 bases and V 5 bases, and 12 bases lay outside the gene matches. The CDR3 contains 15 residues. CDR3 amino acids: CASSVGTARADGYTF. The CDR3 coding sequence is TGTGCCAGCAGCGTGGGGACAGCGAGGGCCGATGGCTACACCTTC.

This sequence joins TRBV5-1 and TRBJ2-7, with 8 bases fitting TRBD1. CDR1 is SGHRS, CDR2 YFSETQ, per germline. CDR3 length: 14 amino acids. V lost 4 bases, J lost 3 bases, and 6 bases stayed unmatched. CDR3 in DNA: TGCGCCAGCAGCAACGGACAGGGAAGCTACGAGCAGTACTTC. Amino acid sequence: CASSNGQGSYEQYF.

The CDR3 DNA reads TGTGCCAGCAGTTTATTAGCGATCAGCTCCTACAATGAGCAGTTCTTC. The encoded protein is CASSLLAISSYNEQFF. The chain has TRBV27 and TRBJ2-1, with D possibly matching TRBD2 (5 bases). Trimming took off 1 base at V and 0 bases at J, with 10 bases between the two ends. Germline lookup yields CDR1 MNHEY and CDR2 SMNVEV (reference sequence). The CDR3 is 16 residues long.

The gene calls are TRBV11-2 and TRBJ2-1, with 13 bases lining up with TRBD2. V was clipped by 5 bases and J by 8 bases; unmatched bases: 6. The germline gives CDR1 SGHAT, CDR2 FQNNGV. The CDR3 extends over 15 amino acids. Here the CDR3 reads CASSPTSGGFDEQFF. CDR3 DNA sequence: TGTGCCAGCAGCCCGACTAGCGGGGGGTTCGATGAGCAGTTCTTC.

The CDR3 loop is CASSSTATFNYGYTF. The CDR3 coding sequence is TGTGCCAGTAGTTCGACAGCGACGTTTAACTATGGCTACACCTTC. V is TRBV19 and J is TRBJ1-2; perhaps TRBD1 as D (5 bases). Germline V gene data show CDR1 as LNHDA and CDR2 as SQIVND (reference sequence). The CDR3 has 15 residues. V was cut by 5 bases and J by 1 base, with 14 bases left in between.